Detailed here is one TCR beta chain. Per the germline V gene, CDR1 is LGHNA and CDR2 is YNFKEQ. With 1 base clipped from V and 2 bases from J, the junction kept 11 bases outside the gene matches. The CDR3 runs to 19 residues. These data belong to a study of OX40 agonist ivuxolimab in advanced cancers. Background on the study: The patients got ivuxolimab, which is an agonistic anti-OX40 (CD134) antibody. A male proportion of under 90% was recorded, with mean age approximately 60 years and range about 20 to 79.

Here immunoSEQ multiplex PCR was the method, and the copy in TCRdb shows in-frame clones only, minus some. The sample lists approximately 72,000 clones, 88% occurring once. This material consisted of CD4+ or CD8+ T cells sorted from blood, taken in a trial of the OX40 agonist ivuxolimab. The sequence derives from an adult with an advanced solid tumor such as melanoma, head and neck, liver or kidney cancer. The chain couples TRBV4-2 to TRBJ2-3; 11 nucleotides line up with TRBD2. CDR3 loop: CASSQGTSGFFGDTDTQYF. The CDR3 region has the DNA TGTGCCAGCAGCCAAGGGACTAGCGGGTTCTTTGGGGACACAGATACGCAGTATTTT.